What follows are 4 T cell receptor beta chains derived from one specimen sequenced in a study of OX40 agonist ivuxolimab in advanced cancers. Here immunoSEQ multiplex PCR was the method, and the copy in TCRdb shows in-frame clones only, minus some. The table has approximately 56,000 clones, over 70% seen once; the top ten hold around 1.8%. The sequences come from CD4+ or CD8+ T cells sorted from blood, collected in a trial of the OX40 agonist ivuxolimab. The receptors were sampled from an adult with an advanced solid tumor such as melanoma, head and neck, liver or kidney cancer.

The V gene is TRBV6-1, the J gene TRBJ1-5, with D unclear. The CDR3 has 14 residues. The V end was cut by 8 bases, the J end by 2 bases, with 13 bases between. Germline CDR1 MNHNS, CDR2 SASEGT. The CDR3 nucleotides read TGTGCCAGCCTAACGTTTATGGGCAATCAGCCCCAGCATTTT. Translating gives CASLTFMGNQPQHF.

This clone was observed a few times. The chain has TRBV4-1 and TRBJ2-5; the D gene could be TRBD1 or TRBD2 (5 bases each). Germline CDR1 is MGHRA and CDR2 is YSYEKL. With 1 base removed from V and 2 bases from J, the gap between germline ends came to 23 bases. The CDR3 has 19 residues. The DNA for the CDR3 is TGCGCCAGCAGCCAAGCTCCTAGGCGAGGGACCCCAACACAAGAGACCCAGTACTTC. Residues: CASSQAPRRGTPTQETQYF.

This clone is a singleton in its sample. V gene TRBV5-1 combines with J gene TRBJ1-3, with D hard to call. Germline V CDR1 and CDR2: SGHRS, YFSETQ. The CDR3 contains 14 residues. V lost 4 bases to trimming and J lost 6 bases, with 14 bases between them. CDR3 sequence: CASSNTANSNTIYF. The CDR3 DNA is TGCGCCAGCAGCAACACAGCAAATTCAAACACCATATATTTT. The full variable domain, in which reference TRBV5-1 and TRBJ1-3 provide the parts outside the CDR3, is KAGVTQTPRYLIKTRGQQVTLSCSPISGHRSVSWYQQTPGQGLQFLFEYFSETQRNKGNFPGRFSGRQFSNSRSEMNVSTLELGDSALYLCASSNTANSNTIYFGEGSWLTVV.

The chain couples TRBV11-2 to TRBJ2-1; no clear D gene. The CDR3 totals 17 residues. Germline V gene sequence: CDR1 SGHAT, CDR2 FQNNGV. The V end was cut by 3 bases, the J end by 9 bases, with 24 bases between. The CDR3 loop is CASSFVPSARATAEQFF. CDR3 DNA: TGTGCCAGCAGCTTCGTTCCGTCGGCCCGGGCCACAGCTGAGCAGTTCTTC. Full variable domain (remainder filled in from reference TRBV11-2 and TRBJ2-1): EAGVAQSPRYKIIEKRQSVAFWCNPISGHATLYWYQQILGQGPKLLIQFQNNGVVDDSQLPKDRFSAERLKGVDSTLKIQPAKLEDSAVYLCASSFVPSARATAEQFFGPGTRLTVL.